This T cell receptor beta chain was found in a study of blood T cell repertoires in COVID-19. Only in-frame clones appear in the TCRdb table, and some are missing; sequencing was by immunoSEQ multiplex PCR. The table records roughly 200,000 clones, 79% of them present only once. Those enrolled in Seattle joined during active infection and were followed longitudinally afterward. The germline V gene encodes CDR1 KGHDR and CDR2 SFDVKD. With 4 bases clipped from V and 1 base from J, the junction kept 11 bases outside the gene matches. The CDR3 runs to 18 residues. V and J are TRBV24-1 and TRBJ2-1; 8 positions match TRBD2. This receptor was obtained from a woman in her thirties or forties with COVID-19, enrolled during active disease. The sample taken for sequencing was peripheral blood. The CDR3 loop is CATSDSAGTRSSYNEQFF. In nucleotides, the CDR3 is TGTGCCACCAGTGACTCCGCCGGGACTAGAAGTTCCTACAATGAGCAGTTCTTC.